Below, 25 T cell receptor beta chains from the same sample are listed, as sequenced in a study of beta chain features in type 1 diabetes. The entirety of the isolated RNA underwent reverse transcription, so expressed TCRB transcripts were sequenced. The protocol was immunoSEQ multiplex PCR, while the TCRdb copy is restricted to in-frame clones and leaves out a portion. Of 400,000 to 550,000 clones in the sample, 11% were seen once. The sequencing input was naive CD4+ T cells from blood. These receptors originate from a woman between 18 and 30 years old in good health.

This clone was counted a few times. CDR3 residues: CSVVAPQLQETQYF. CDR3 sequence (DNA): TGCAGCGTTGTGGCCCCACAACTCCAAGAGACCCAGTACTTC. This rearrangement joins TRBV29-1 to TRBJ2-5; no clear D gene. Trimming removed 4 bases at V and 1 base at J, with 13 bases between. CDR1 and CDR2 (germline): SQVTM, ANQGSEA. This CDR3 has 14 residues. The full variable domain, rest sourced from reference TRBV29-1 and TRBJ2-5, is SAVISQKPSRDICQRGTSLTIQCQVDSQVTMMFWYRQQPGQSLTLIATANQGSEATYESGFVIDKFPISRPNLTFSTLTVSNMSPEDSSIYLCSVVAPQLQETQYFGPGTRLLVL.

This clone has more than one count but fewer than ten. The sample carries other DNA sequences with the same CDR3. This sequence joins TRBV18 and TRBJ2-1; 8 bases map to TRBD1. V shed 3 bases, J shed 7 bases, and the junction held 8 bases outside the gene matches. Per the germline V gene, CDR1 is KGHSH and CDR2 is LQKENI. The CDR3 is 15 amino acids. CDR3 sequence (DNA): TGTGCCAGCTCACCCGGGCAGGGGGCGAGGAATGAGCAGTTCTTC. This sequence encodes CASSPGQGARNEQFF.

There are a few counts of this clone. V gene TRBV21-1 combines with J gene TRBJ1-2; the listed D gene, TRBD1, was not tested against the DNA. TRBV21-1 is deemed a pseudogene. The CDR3 contains 12 residues. CDR3 DNA sequence: TGTGCCAGCAGCAGGCTCGACTATGGCTACACCTTC. Translated, it gives CASSRLDYGYTF.

This clone was observed a handful of times. This sequence joins TRBV11-3 and TRBJ2-7; weak D call: TRBD1 (5 bases). The germline V gene has CDR1 SGHNT and CDR2 YENEEA. With 5 bases removed from V and 4 bases from J, the gap between germline ends came to 9 bases. There are 12 residues in the CDR3. In DNA, the CDR3 is TGTGCCAGCAGCAGGGGCGGATACGAGCAGTACTTC. Translated, it gives CASSRGGYEQYF.

This clone was recorded a few times. The chain joins TRBV5-1 to TRBJ2-3; 10 bases map to TRBD1. CDR1 is SGHRS, CDR2 YFSETQ, per germline. The length of the CDR3 is 17 residues. The V and J ends lost 3 bases and 5 bases, in that order; junction bases with no gene match: 12. CDR3 in DNA: TGCGCCAGCAGCTCCCCCCGGGACAGGGGATTAGAAGATACGCAGTATTTT. Its protein product is CASSSPRDRGLEDTQYF.

This clone was counted a few times. The chain recombines TRBV14 with TRBJ2-3; the D is unclear. Germline V gene data show CDR1 as SGHDN and CDR2 as FVKESK. This CDR3 spans 14 amino acids. Deletions cut 2 bases from V and 0 bases from J, with 6 bases between. Here the CDR3 reads CASSQTPSTDTQYF. The CDR3 DNA is TGTGCCAGCAGCCAAACCCCTAGCACAGATACGCAGTATTTT.

This clone was detected a few times. The rearrangement links TRBV5-4 to TRBJ2-1; a possible D gene is TRBD1 (6 bases). The CDR3 extends over 16 amino acids. Germline CDR1 is SGHNT and CDR2 is YYREEE (reference sequence). Trimming removed 0 bases at V and 8 bases at J, with 18 bases between. This CDR3 reads CASSLVAVQGEHEQFF. Written as DNA, the CDR3 is TGTGCCAGCAGCTTGGTCGCTGTACAGGGCGAGCATGAGCAGTTCTTC.

The rearrangement joins TRBV7-2 to TRBJ2-1; possibly TRBD1 or TRBD2 for D (5 bases each). This CDR3 is 14 amino acids long. Germline CDR1 SGHTA, CDR2 FQGNSA. Trimming pared 8 bases from V and 9 bases from J, leaving 20 bases between. CDR3 nucleotide sequence: TGTGCCAGCGTGCAAACCCGGGGACGGGGTGAGCAGTTCTTC. Encoded protein: CASVQTRGRGEQFF.

The J gene is TRBJ2-1, the V gene TRBV7-3; possibly TRBD2 for D (5 bases). The V gene lost 1 base and the J gene lost 14 bases, with 9 bases spanning the gap. The germline V gene has CDR1 SGHTA and CDR2 FQGTGA. The CDR3 covers 11 residues. CDR3 sequence: CASSLMDSEFF. The CDR3 bases are TGTGCCAGCAGCTTAATGGACTCCGAGTTCTTC.

This clone has only a few counts. The chain joins TRBV2 to TRBJ2-5; unclear D gene. The CDR3 contains 11 residues. V was clipped by 6 bases and J by 8 bases, with 10 bases between them. CDR1 SNHLY and CDR2 FYNNEI come from the germline V gene. The CDR3 nucleotides read TGTGCCAGCAGCCGGCCTAGAACCCAGTACTTC. Amino acids: CASSRPRTQYF. Full variable domain (outside the CDR3, taken from reference TRBV2 and TRBJ2-5): EPEVTQTPSHQVTQMGQEVILRCVPISNHLYFYWYRQILGQKVEFLVSFYNNEISEKSEIFDDQFSVERPDGSNFTLKIRSTKLEDSAMYFCASSRPRTQYFGPGTRLLVL.

This clone was observed a handful of times. The CDR3 sequence is CAWRSGLAGRSGANVLTF. In nucleotides, the CDR3 is TGTGCCTGGAGGTCCGGGTTGGCAGGGAGGAGCGGGGCCAACGTCCTGACTTTC. The V and J genes are TRBV30 and TRBJ2-6, with D possibly being TRBD2 (6 bases). Germline lookup yields CDR1 GTSNPN and CDR2 SVGIG (reference sequence). Trimming removed 3 bases from V and 4 bases from J, with 22 bases in between. The CDR3 extends over 18 amino acids.

This clone showed up just a few times. The V gene is TRBV29-1, the J gene TRBJ1-1, with 11 bases aligning to TRBD1. From germline, CDR1 is SQVTM and CDR2 ANQGSEA. The trim removed 3 bases at V and 1 base at J, leaving 4 bases unmatched. This CDR3 is 15 amino acids long. The CDR3 sequence is CSVEGQGVGNTEAFF. The CDR3 nucleotides read TGCAGCGTTGAGGGACAGGGGGTCGGGAACACTGAAGCTTTCTTT.

In its sample, this clone was seen a few times. The chain links TRBV23-1 to TRBJ2-1, with 7 bases identical to TRBD2. TRBV23-1 qualifies as an ORF whose function is uncertain. The CDR3 runs to 15 residues. The trim removed 6 bases at V and 2 bases at J, leaving 7 bases unmatched. CDR3 sequence: CASSPGGRAYNEQFF. CDR3 in DNA: TGCGCCAGCAGCCCGGGGGGAAGGGCCTACAATGAGCAGTTCTTC.

This clone came up a few times. The chain uses TRBV7-9 and TRBJ2-1; D perhaps matches TRBD1 (5 bases). Trimming cost V 8 bases and J 10 bases, with 18 bases left between them. Germline V gene data show CDR1 as SEHNR and CDR2 as FQNEAQ (reference sequence). The CDR3 runs 13 residues. The CDR3: CASRDGGAKEQFF. The CDR3 coding sequence is TGTGCCAGCCGTGATGGTGGGGCGAAAGAGCAGTTCTTC.

This clone was observed once. The chain uses TRBV9 and TRBJ1-2; D is uncertain. V was shortened by 4 bases and J by 2 bases, with 12 bases between the two germline ends. This CDR3 comprises 14 residues. The germline V gene has CDR1 SGDLS and CDR2 YYNGEE. The CDR3 reads CASSNQQRNYGYTF. As DNA, the CDR3 is TGTGCCAGCAGCAACCAACAGAGGAACTATGGCTACACCTTC.

This clone was counted between two and nine times. The J gene is TRBJ1-2, the V gene TRBV18; a weak D match, TRBD1 (5 bases). Trimming removed 2 bases from V and 2 bases from J, with 9 bases in between. The CDR3 covers 14 residues. Germline CDR1 is KGHSH and CDR2 is LQKENI. CDR3 residues: CASSPIDSNYGYTF. CDR3 DNA: TGTGCCAGCTCACCAATTGACAGCAACTATGGCTACACCTTC.

This clone was counted a few times. The rearrangement joins TRBV7-9 to TRBJ2-7; 9 bases line up with TRBD1. The germline gives CDR1 SEHNR, CDR2 FQNEAQ (reference sequence). The J segment lost 3 bases and the V segment lost 4 bases, leaving 4 bases of the junction unmatched. This CDR3 has 14 amino acids. CDR3 region: CASSSTGQGYEQYF. In DNA form, the CDR3 reads TGTGCCAGCAGCTCAACGGGACAGGGCTACGAGCAGTACTTC.

This clone was seen a few times. The chain has TRBV7-2 and TRBJ2-1, with D possibly being TRBD2 (6 bases). The CDR3 length is 15 residues. Between the trimmed V and J ends, which lost 4 bases and 7 bases, there was a span of 17 bases. Germline CDR1 is SGHTA and CDR2 is FQGNSA. CDR3 bases: TGTGCCAGCAGCTCTAGCGAGACCCTTCGAAATGAGCAGTTCTTC. It yields the protein CASSSSETLRNEQFF.

The J gene is TRBJ2-5, the V gene TRBV15; 8 nucleotides line up with TRBD2. V shed 1 base and J 5 bases; nucleotides not matched to a gene: 6. The CDR3 length is 15 residues. The germline CDR1 and CDR2 sequences are LNHNV and YYDKDF (reference sequence). This CDR3 reads CATSRAGGGVETQYF. In DNA, the CDR3 is TGTGCCACCAGCAGAGCGGGAGGGGGAGTGGAGACCCAGTACTTC.

This clone was found a few times. The V call is TRBV14, the J call TRBJ1-2, with a possible D match to TRBD1 (5 bases). Germline V gives CDR1 SGHDN, CDR2 FVKESK. V was trimmed by 1 base and J by 6 bases, leaving 9 bases between them. The CDR3 loop spans 13 amino acids. This CDR3 is CASSQVTVDGYTF. The CDR3 nucleotides read TGTGCCAGCAGCCAAGTGACAGTAGATGGCTACACCTTC.

The chain employs TRBV18 and TRBJ2-1; D might be TRBD2 (5 bases). CDR1 is KGHSH, CDR2 LQKENI, per germline. The CDR3 is 14 residues long. Trimming shortened V by 0 bases and J by 5 bases, and 8 bases separated the two germline ends. The CDR3 protein is CASSPPLAHNEQFF. Here the CDR3 DNA reads TGTGCCAGCTCACCACCGCTAGCACACAATGAGCAGTTCTTC.

This clone was recorded a few times. The chain is built from TRBV9 and TRBJ2-1, with a possible D match to TRBD2 (6 bases). The V end was cut by 0 bases, the J end by 0 bases, with 13 bases between. The CDR3 extends over 17 amino acids. Germline V lookup: CDR1 SGDLS, CDR2 YYNGEE. The CDR3: CASSVARQGGSYNEQFF. CDR3 DNA: TGTGCCAGCAGCGTAGCTAGGCAGGGAGGCTCCTACAATGAGCAGTTCTTC.

This clone was counted once. This chain connects TRBV29-1 to TRBJ2-2; D possibly corresponds to TRBD1 (5 bases). The CDR3 length is 14 residues. CDR1 is SQVTM, CDR2 ANQGSEA, per germline. Trimming removed 4 bases at V and 3 bases at J, with 12 bases between. As DNA, the CDR3 is TGCAGCGTTGGAAGGGGTTTGGACACCGGGGAGCTGTTTTTT. Protein sequence: CSVGRGLDTGELFF.

This clone has more than one count but fewer than ten. The rearrangement uses TRBV4-1 and TRBJ2-2; the D gene is possibly TRBD1 (6 bases). CDR1 and CDR2 from the germline V gene are MGHRA and YSYEKL. CDR3 length: 15 residues. V lost 7 bases to trimming and J lost 7 bases, with 19 bases between them. In nucleotides, the CDR3 is TGCGCCAGCAACAACATAAACAGGGCGAGCGGGGAGCTGTTTTTT. Its protein is CASNNINRASGELFF.

CDR3 protein: CAWKLRGGNQPQHF. The DNA for the CDR3 is TGTGCCTGGAAATTACGGGGGGGCAATCAGCCCCAGCATTTT. This sequence joins TRBV30 and TRBJ1-5; TRBD1 is a possible D gene (5 bases). The germline V gene has CDR1 GTSNPN and CDR2 SVGIG (reference sequence). The CDR3 runs to 14 residues. V lost 4 bases, J lost 2 bases, and 12 bases lay in between.